This T cell receptor beta chain comes out of a study of CD8+CD57+ T cells in acquired aplastic anemia. About the research overall: Sorted CD4+ and CD8+ cells gave an average of roughly 3.2 ug of DNA. Healthy donor CD4+ samples were sequenced to a depth that averaged about 10.8 million reads.

Genomic DNA, serving as template, underwent TCR beta VDJ and CDR3 profiling. TCRdb re-analysed the reads in MiXCR, keeping a single row per CDR3 protein. The table records 150,000 to 200,000 distinct CDR3 sequences, 60% to 70% of them present only once. V lost 5 bases and J 7 bases, leaving 14 bases between the germline ends. In germline, CDR1 is DFQATT, CDR2 SNEGSKA (reference sequence). This CDR3 is built from 12 residues. The chain uses TRBV20-1 and TRBJ1-1; the D is unclear. The sequence came from a human donor in good health. Input material: sorted CD4+, CD8+, or CD8+CD57+ T cells (not recorded which) from PBMCs. The CDR3 spells CSAARLMGEAFF. For the CDR3, the DNA is TGCAGTGCTGCAAGGCTAATGGGTGAAGCTTTCTTT.